The next 30 T cell receptor beta chains were all read from a single sample in a study of blood T cells in healthy people across ages. Combining a sample-barcoded 5' primer with a J-beta primer mix, a second PCR ran for roughly 6 to 11 cycles. TCRdb re-called the 5' RACE reads through MiXCR, storing one row per CDR3 protein. In the table there are more than 650,000 distinct CDR3 sequences, about 26% of which are singletons. These sequences were also reported in another study, on T cells of mothers and their children.

What was sequenced was blood. Receptors were obtained from a boy aged 5-17 years in good health.

In its sample, this clonotype was seen a few times. This chain connects TRBV7-9 to TRBJ2-1; 7 bases are shared with TRBD2. Germline V gene lookup returns CDR1 SEHNR and CDR2 FQNEAQ (reference sequence). CDR3 length equals 18 residues. V trimming: 8 bases; J trimming: 0 bases; junction bases outside the gene matches: 16. The CDR3 DNA reads TGTGCCAGCTCCAACAGGCGGAGGGCTAGCGGCTCCTACAATGAGCAGTTCTTC. It yields the protein CASSNRRRASGSYNEQFF. Variable domain in full (rest from reference TRBV7-9 and TRBJ2-1): DTGVSQNPRHKITKRGQNVTFRCDPISEHNRLYWYRQTLGQGPEFLTYFQNEAQLEKSRLLSDRFSAERPKGSFSTLEIQRTEQGDSAMYLCASSNRRRASGSYNEQFFGPGTRLTVL.

The chain joins TRBV24-1 to TRBJ2-7, with TRBD1 identical over 8 bases. The CDR3 sequence is 14 residues long. Germline lookup yields CDR1 KGHDR and CDR2 SFDVKD. J gave up 6 bases and V 4 bases, and 7 bases lay outside the gene matches. The CDR3 DNA reads as TGTGCCACCAGTGACCCCGGACAGGGCAGCGAGCAGTACTTC. Protein sequence: CATSDPGQGSEQYF.

This clonotype was seen a few times. V usage is TRBV20-1 and J usage is TRBJ1-2; D is uncertain. Per the germline V gene, CDR1 is DFQATT and CDR2 is SNEGSKA (reference sequence). V lost 5 bases, J lost 9 bases, and 10 bases lay in between. The CDR3 is 10 residues long. Here the CDR3 DNA reads TGCAGTGCTCCTACTTCCAGCTACACCTTC. It codes for CSAPTSSYTF.

The table lists this clonotype with a few counts. The chain combines TRBV7-2 with TRBJ1-2; 8 nucleotides match TRBD1. This CDR3 is 15 amino acids long. Germline CDR1 SGHTA, CDR2 FQGNSA. The ends lost 4 bases at V and 0 bases at J; junction bases unmatched: 4. The CDR3 region has the DNA TGTGCCAGCAGCTCTCCGGGACAGGCTAACTATGGCTACACCTTC. Amino acid sequence: CASSSPGQANYGYTF.

This clonotype was detected ten times or more. The V and J genes are TRBV9 and TRBJ2-7; TRBD2 aligns across 14 bases. CDR1 SGDLS and CDR2 YYNGEE come from the germline V gene. With V trimmed by 4 bases and J by 4 bases, 4 bases remained unmatched. This CDR3 comprises 15 residues. This chain's CDR3 is CASSPWTSGGYEQYF. CDR3 sequence (DNA): TGTGCCAGCAGCCCGTGGACTAGCGGGGGGTACGAGCAGTACTTC.

This sequence joins TRBV5-1 and TRBJ2-3; the match to TRBD1 covers 9 bases. The CDR3 covers 16 residues. CDR1 is SGHRS and CDR2 is YFSETQ in the germline V gene. V dropped 0 bases and J dropped 6; count of bases not matched to a gene: 8. This chain's CDR3 is CASSLEGTGQGDTQYF. The CDR3 DNA sequence: TGCGCCAGCAGCTTGGAGGGGACAGGGCAAGGGGATACGCAGTATTTT. Looking up the rest from reference TRBV5-1 and TRBJ2-3 gives the full variable domain: KAGVTQTPRYLIKTRGQQVTLSCSPISGHRSVSWYQQTPGQGLQFLFEYFSETQRNKGNFPGRFSGRQFSNSRSEMNVSTLELGDSALYLCASSLEGTGQGDTQYFGPGTRLTVL.

The chain uses TRBV9 and TRBJ2-7; TRBD2 aligns across 8 bases. V shed 3 bases, J shed 7 bases, and the junction held 12 bases outside the gene matches. There are 15 residues in the CDR3. Germline CDR1 SGDLS, CDR2 YYNGEE. CDR3 coding DNA: TGTGCCAGCAGCGCAGAGCGGGGGAGCGCCCCTGAGCAGTACTTC. Amino acids: CASSAERGSAPEQYF.

The chain links TRBV29-1 to TRBJ2-3; D remains ambiguous. This CDR3 is built from 13 residues. In germline, CDR1 is SQVTM, CDR2 ANQGSEA. V lost 4 bases and J lost 2, with 10 bases in between. The CDR3, as DNA: TGCAGCGTTGGAAGGCGGCTCACAGATACGCAGTATTTT. This translates into CSVGRRLTDTQYF.

This clonotype was counted only a few times. The rearrangement uses TRBV29-1 and TRBJ2-7; possible D gene TRBD2, 5 bases. This CDR3 comprises 14 residues. V lost 7 bases to trimming and J lost 2 bases, with 18 bases between them. The germline gives CDR1 SQVTM, CDR2 ANQGSEA. This CDR3 reads CSAQRPGQTYEQYF. For the CDR3, the DNA is TGCAGCGCCCAGCGGCCAGGTCAGACCTACGAGCAGTACTTC.

This clonotype showed up just a few times. V usage is TRBV11-3 and J usage is TRBJ2-1; D might be TRBD1 or TRBD2, each matching 5 bases. The CDR3 has 14 residues. V was clipped by 1 base and J by 3 bases, with 7 bases between them. The V gene's germline CDR1 is SGHNT and CDR2 YENEEA. CDR3 DNA: TGTGCCAGCAGCTTAGGGGGGATCTACAATGAGCAGTTCTTC. This sequence encodes CASSLGGIYNEQFF. The complete variable domain, with remaining parts taken from reference TRBV11-3 and TRBJ2-1, reads EAGVVQSPRYKIIEKKQPVAFWCNPISGHNTLYWYLQNLGQGPELLIRYENEEAVDDSQLPKDRFSAERLKGVDSTLKIQPAELGDSAVYLCASSLGGIYNEQFFGPGTRLTVL.

The rearrangement joins TRBV20-1 to TRBJ2-7, with 8 bases matching TRBD2. This CDR3 comprises 14 residues. With V trimmed by 6 bases and J by 0 bases, 7 bases remained unmatched. Germline V gives CDR1 DFQATT, CDR2 SNEGSKA (reference sequence). In DNA form, the CDR3 reads TGCAGTGCCAGAACTAGCGGACCCTCCTACGAGCAGTACTTC. Protein: CSARTSGPSYEQYF.

This clonotype occurred a few times. The rearrangement joins TRBV6-5 to TRBJ1-1; D is ambiguous. This CDR3 has 13 residues. Trimming left V 8 bases short and J 1 base short, with 11 bases between. The germline V gene encodes CDR1 MNHEY and CDR2 SVGAGI. The CDR3 loop reads CASVRDSNTEAFF. CDR3 DNA: TGTGCCAGCGTGAGGGATTCGAACACTGAAGCTTTCTTT.

This clonotype has more than one count but fewer than ten. The rearrangement uses TRBV12-3 or TRBV12-4 and TRBJ2-4, with D perhaps TRBD1 (5 bases). The CDR3 spans 19 residues. Trimming stripped 3 bases from V and 0 bases from J, with 21 bases between. The chain's CDR3 is CASSFTAQVNHLAKNIQYF. CDR3 coding DNA: TGTGCCAGCAGTTTCACTGCACAGGTCAACCATCTAGCCAAAAACATTCAGTACTTC.

The J gene is TRBJ2-7, the V gene TRBV4-1; 11 bases map to TRBD1. V was pared by 5 bases and J by 2 bases, with 5 bases of the junction left unmatched. The germline CDR1 and CDR2 sequences are MGHRA and YSYEKL. This CDR3 spans 15 amino acids. The CDR3 DNA is TGCGCCAGCAGCATCCGGGACAGGGGGGCCTACGAGCAGTACTTC. Protein: CASSIRDRGAYEQYF.

The rearrangement links TRBV6-2 or TRBV6-3 to TRBJ2-1, with D perhaps TRBD2 (5 bases). V lost 2 bases and J 12 bases, leaving 11 bases between the germline ends. The CDR3 has 12 amino acids. Germline-derived CDR1 and CDR2 are MNHEY and SVGEGT. The DNA of the CDR3 is TGTGCCAGCAGTTACCTAGCCGTCGGGCAGTTCTTC. It encodes CASSYLAVGQFF.

This clonotype was counted only a few times. This sequence joins TRBV2 and TRBJ2-1; D unclear. Germline V gene data show CDR1 as SNHLY and CDR2 as FYNNEI. The CDR3 consists of 15 residues. Trimming stripped 1 base from V and 5 bases from J, with 12 bases between. The CDR3 DNA follows: TGTGCCAGCAGTGAAGGGATTAGCAGCAACAATGAGCAGTTCTTC. It translates to CASSEGISSNNEQFF.

This sequence joins TRBV20-1 and TRBJ2-7; D is perhaps TRBD2 (5 bases). The end of the DNA aligns better with TRBJ2-5, so the J call may be wrong. The germline V gene encodes CDR1 DFQATT and CDR2 SNEGSKA (reference sequence). The CDR3 covers 14 residues. The CDR3 DNA follows: TGCAGTGCTAAGACTACGCTTCGCCAAGAGACCCAGTACTTC. The encoded protein is CSAKTTLRQETQYF.

The V gene is TRBV5-1, the J gene TRBJ2-5; 9 nucleotides align to TRBD2. The DNA end lines up better with TRBJ2-1; the J call may be wrong. The CDR3 extends over 16 amino acids. Germline CDR1 is SGHRS and CDR2 is YFSETQ. CDR3 nucleotide sequence: TGCGCCAGCAGCTTCCCTAGCGGGGACTCCTACAATGAGCAGTTCTTC. This encodes CASSFPSGDSYNEQFF.

The rearrangement joins TRBV6-6 to TRBJ1-4, with 11 positions matching TRBD1. This CDR3 is 15 amino acids long. Germline assignment: CDR1 MNHNY and CDR2 SVGAGI (reference sequence). V lost 2 bases to trimming and J lost 7 bases; unmatched junction nucleotides: 3. The CDR3 DNA is TGTGCCAGCAGTTACGGACAGGGGGCTGGTGAAAAACTGTTTTTT. Translating it yields CASSYGQGAGEKLFF.

V usage is TRBV7-8 and J usage is TRBJ2-2; 8 bases match TRBD2. The CDR3 consists of 16 residues. Per germline, CDR1 SGHVS and CDR2 FQNEAQ. The ends lost 4 bases at V and 6 bases at J; junction bases unmatched: 10. The CDR3 DNA is TGTGCCAGCAGCTCGCCGGGACTAGTGTGGGCCGGGGAGCTGTTTTTT. It translates to CASSSPGLVWAGELFF.

This clonotype has just a few counts. The gene calls are TRBV12-3 or TRBV12-4 and TRBJ1-3, with 8 bases that match TRBD1. This CDR3 has 14 amino acids. V lost 8 bases to trimming and J lost 2 bases; unmatched junction nucleotides: 5. This CDR3 is CASGETGAGNTIYF. Written as DNA, the CDR3 is TGTGCCAGCGGGGAGACAGGGGCTGGAAACACCATATATTTT.

The chain couples TRBV6-5 to TRBJ2-4; no definite D call. With 8 bases removed from V and 1 base from J, the gap between germline ends came to 12 bases. The germline CDR1 and CDR2 sequences are MNHEY and SVGAGI. The CDR3 has 14 residues. CDR3 bases: TGTGCCAGCGCGACTTATGGGGCCAAAAACATTCAGTACTTC. Translation: CASATYGAKNIQYF.

This chain uses TRBV7-6 with TRBJ1-1; D unclear. The CDR3 extends over 12 amino acids. The germline V gene has CDR1 SGHVS and CDR2 FNYEAQ. V dropped 1 base and J dropped 11 bases, with 11 bases sitting between them. Here the CDR3 reads CASSLEAGRAFF. CDR3 nucleotide sequence: TGTGCCAGCAGCTTAGAGGCGGGGAGGGCTTTCTTT.

This clonotype was recorded only once. The chain combines TRBV5-1 with TRBJ2-5; D call uncertain. CDR3 length equals 14 residues. Germline values: CDR1 SGHRS, CDR2 YFSETQ. The V end lost 1 base, the J end lost 2 bases, and 9 bases lay between the germline ends. CDR3 in DNA: TGCGCCAGCAGCTTGCAAGGTTTTCAAGAGACCCAGTACTTC. Its translation: CASSLQGFQETQYF.

The rearrangement uses TRBV20-1 and TRBJ1-2; D is ambiguous. The CDR3 is 13 residues long. The germline V and J ends were trimmed by 2 bases and 7 bases, with 14 bases remaining between them. The germline V gene has CDR1 DFQATT and CDR2 SNEGSKA (reference sequence). The CDR3 reads CSARWASAIGYTF. CDR3 nucleotides: TGCAGTGCTAGATGGGCGTCCGCAATTGGCTACACCTTC.

This clonotype was counted only a few times. This chain joins TRBV20-1 and TRBJ1-4; tentative D call: TRBD1 (6 bases). The CDR3 has 18 residues. The germline V and J ends were trimmed by 0 bases and 3 bases, with 20 bases remaining between them. Germline V gene data show CDR1 as DFQATT and CDR2 as SNEGSKA (reference sequence). CDR3 DNA sequence: TGCAGTGCTAGAGATCGGCGGTATGGGTCAGGGGCTAATGAAAAACTGTTTTTT. Its protein is CSARDRRYGSGANEKLFF.

This clonotype turned up a few times. The V call is TRBV12-3 or TRBV12-4, the J call TRBJ2-1, with TRBD2 matching 8 bases. The trim removed 4 bases at V and 7 bases at J, leaving 9 bases unmatched. This CDR3 has 15 amino acids. The chain's CDR3 is CASSSLTGGQNEQFF. CDR3 sequence (DNA): TGTGCCAGCAGTTCCCTCACGGGGGGGCAAAATGAGCAGTTCTTC.

This clonotype was observed once. V and J are TRBV10-3 and TRBJ2-5; 11 positions agree with TRBD2. The CDR3 is made up of 14 amino acids. Germline V lookup: CDR1 ENHRY, CDR2 SYGVKD. The ends lost 11 bases at V and 5 bases at J; junction bases unmatched: 10. In nucleotides, the CDR3 is TGTGCCTCGGCGACTAGCGGGGAATTGGAGACCCAGTACTTC. It codes for CASATSGELETQYF.

The chain has TRBV2 and TRBJ2-3, with 10 bases lining up with TRBD2. CDR1 is SNHLY and CDR2 is FYNNEI in the germline V gene. The CDR3 spans 16 residues. The V and J ends lost 8 bases and 0 bases, in that order; junction bases with no gene match: 8. The CDR3 is CASGLAGGLSTDTQYF. CDR3 nucleotide sequence: TGTGCCAGCGGTTTAGCGGGGGGTTTAAGCACAGATACGCAGTATTTT.

J is TRBJ2-2 and V is TRBV4-1; D is uncertain. Germline V gene lookup returns CDR1 MGHRA and CDR2 YSYEKL. Trimming removed 2 bases from V and 0 bases from J, with 4 bases in between. CDR3 length: 14 residues. The CDR3 bases are TGCGCCAGCAGCCAAAGCCCGAACACCGGGGAGCTGTTTTTT. As protein: CASSQSPNTGELFF.